This TCR beta chain came from a study of blood T cell repertoires in COVID-19. Study background: Samples came from the United States, Italy and Spain, spanning acute and convalescent COVID-19. In each case, the material was cDNA or gDNA derived from T cells, B-cell-depleted T cells, or PBMCs.

The assay was immunoSEQ multiplex PCR, and TCRdb's table has in-frame clones only and misses some. The sample lists roughly 200,000 clones; about 88% were seen once. A Seattle source enrolled patients during active infection and followed them longitudinally. This clone was seen a few times. This TCR was recovered from a man aged 50 or older with COVID-19, enrolled during active disease. The material sequenced was peripheral blood.

The CDR3 protein is CASSPGQGARTEAFF. Written as DNA, the CDR3 is TGCGCCAGCAGCCCCGGACAGGGGGCAAGGACTGAAGCTTTCTTT. This chain joins TRBV4-1 and TRBJ1-1; 11 bases map to TRBD1. V was clipped by 4 bases and J by 5 bases; unmatched bases: 6. The germline V gene has CDR1 MGHRA and CDR2 YSYEKL. The CDR3 is 15 residues long.